This T cell receptor beta chain was recovered during a study of sequential checkpoint blockade in melanoma. Study overall: Arm A got nivolumab then ipilimumab; arm B the reverse, 1:1. Both treatment sequences were followed by maintenance nivolumab.

J lost 0 bases, V lost 0 bases, and 10 bases had no gene match. This CDR3 has 19 residues. The repertoire was sequenced with immunoSEQ multiplex PCR; TCRdb's copy has only in-frame clones and lacks some. Of around 13,000 clones listed, around 77% are singletons. The treatment was: randomized to nivolumab then ipilimumab (arm A) or the reverse (arm B). Patients had received no earlier DNA-damaging chemotherapy. Sorted cells were live CD3+CD8+, lacking CD19 and CD56, from PBMCs. This clonotype was obtained from a human patient with melanoma. Some clones in this sample may be carry-over from other donors' samples. The sequences come from CD8+ T cells sorted from blood (inferred from file names), collected from a patient given nivolumab and ipilimumab in sequence. The rearrangement joins TRBV6-7 to TRBJ2-3, with 9 bases aligning to TRBD2. TRBV6-7 is an ORF; its function is uncertain. The CDR3 DNA reads TGTGCCAGCAGTTACTCTGAGGTAGCGGGGGATTCTAGCACAGATACGCAGTATTTT. Amino acid sequence: CASSYSEVAGDSSTDTQYF.